The 19 T cell receptor beta chains below were found in one sample sequenced in a study of T cell responses to AZD1222 COVID-19 vaccine. Profiled with immunoSEQ multiplex PCR; TCRdb holds only in-frame clones, not every one. The sample shows roughly 140,000 clones, approximately 92% of them seen only once. Sequencing was performed on peripheral blood, taken on day 0 of AZD1222 vaccination. Receptor source: an adult in good health.

The rearrangement uses TRBV5-1 and TRBJ2-7; 9 bases map to TRBD2. V dropped 7 bases and J dropped 4; count of bases not matched to a gene: 6. The CDR3 consists of 13 residues. CDR1 SGHRS and CDR2 YFSETQ come from the germline V gene. CDR3 protein: CASSPSGIYEQYF. In DNA, the CDR3 is TGCGCCAGCTCCCCTAGCGGGATATACGAGCAGTACTTC.

J is TRBJ2-2 and V is TRBV7-7; 7 bases map to TRBD1. V lost 6 bases to trimming and J lost 1 base; unmatched junction nucleotides: 2. Germline CDR1 reads SSHAT; CDR2 reads FNYEAQ (reference sequence). This CDR3 contains 14 residues. CDR3: CASSHRGNTGELFF. The CDR3 DNA follows: TGTGCCAGCAGTCACAGGGGGAACACCGGGGAGCTGTTTTTT.

This clone is a singleton in its sample. The genes are TRBV28 and TRBJ1-5; D not resolved. Trimming took off 4 bases at V and 3 bases at J, with 4 bases between the two ends. In germline, CDR1 is MDHEN, CDR2 SYDVKM. CDR3 length: 12 residues. The CDR3 DNA is TGTGCCAGCAGTTCGACCAATCAGCCCCAGCATTTT. Protein: CASSSTNQPQHF.

The chain combines TRBV24-1 with TRBJ1-3; D remains unclear. From germline, CDR1 is KGHDR and CDR2 SFDVKD. The CDR3 consists of 10 residues. Trimming stripped 4 bases from V and 9 bases from J, with 3 bases between. CDR3 in amino acids: CATSESTIYF. As DNA, the CDR3 is TGTGCCACCAGTGAAAGCACCATATATTTT.

J is TRBJ2-6 and V is TRBV11-2; D not certain. The CDR3 has 17 amino acids. Trimming took 4 bases from V and 4 from J, leaving 17 bases between them. The germline V gene has CDR1 SGHAT and CDR2 FQNNGV. DNA for the CDR3: TGTGCCAGCAGCTCTCCCTTTTTGGCGGCAGGGGCCAACGTCCTGACTTTC. Its translation is CASSSPFLAAGANVLTF.

The chain joins TRBV18 to TRBJ2-5; D remains ambiguous. CDR1 is KGHSH and CDR2 is LQKENI in the germline V gene. V was shortened by 6 bases and J by 0 bases, with 11 bases between the two germline ends. The CDR3 contains 14 residues. The CDR3 DNA is TGTGCCAGCTCCCGACCACCCCACCAAGAGACCCAGTACTTC. Translation gives CASSRPPHQETQYF.

The chain links TRBV28 to TRBJ2-2; possibly TRBD1 for D (5 bases). Germline values: CDR1 MDHEN, CDR2 SYDVKM. The CDR3 is 13 amino acids. V was trimmed by 5 bases and J by 4 bases, leaving 8 bases between them. The CDR3 protein is CASSQRGTGELFF. In DNA, the CDR3 is TGTGCCAGCAGTCAAAGGGGCACCGGGGAGCTGTTTTTT.

The V and J genes are TRBV2 and TRBJ1-1; D gene unclear. Per the germline V gene, CDR1 is SNHLY and CDR2 is FYNNEI. The CDR3 has 14 amino acids. V shed 4 bases and J shed 0 bases, with 9 bases lying between them. CDR3 loop: CASSGFQVNTEAFF. The CDR3 DNA reads as TGTGCCAGCAGTGGGTTTCAAGTGAACACTGAAGCTTTCTTT.

V usage is TRBV5-4 and J usage is TRBJ1-6, with 9 bases aligning to TRBD1. The germline V gene encodes CDR1 SGHNT and CDR2 YYREEE (reference sequence). The CDR3 length is 15 residues. The trim removed 4 bases at V and 10 bases at J, leaving 9 bases unmatched. The CDR3 region has the DNA TGTGCCAGCAGCATGAGGACAGGGGAAGGGTCACCCCTCCACTTT. As protein: CASSMRTGEGSPLHF.

This chain connects TRBV30 to TRBJ2-7, with D unclear. CDR1 is GTSNPN and CDR2 is SVGIG in the germline V gene (reference sequence). The V end was cut by 0 bases, the J end by 7 bases, with 7 bases between. This CDR3 comprises 11 residues. The CDR3 nucleotides are TGTGCCTGGAGTGTACTTCGGGAGCAGTACTTC. Translation: CAWSVLREQYF. Drawing the rest from reference TRBV30 and TRBJ2-7, the complete variable domain is SQTIHQWPATLVQPVGSPLSLECTVEGTSNPNLYWYRQAAGRGLQLLFYSVGIGQISSEVPQNLSASRPQDRQFILSSKKLLLSDSGFYLCAWSVLREQYFGPGTRLTVT.

This clone was picked up one time. The rearrangement links TRBV5-1 to TRBJ2-7; D unresolved. Germline values: CDR1 SGHRS, CDR2 YFSETQ. The CDR3 consists of 11 residues. Trimming took 4 bases from V and 3 from J, leaving 5 bases between them. In nucleotides, the CDR3 is TGCGCCAGCAGCAACAGCTACGAGCAGTACTTC. Translation gives CASSNSYEQYF.

The chain joins TRBV28 to TRBJ1-1; TRBD1 is a possible D gene (6 bases). V lost 4 bases to trimming and J lost 10 bases, with 19 bases between them. This CDR3 region has 14 residues. Germline assignment: CDR1 MDHEN and CDR2 SYDVKM. This CDR3 is CASSSRWTASGAFF. The CDR3, as DNA: TGTGCCAGCAGTTCCCGATGGACAGCCTCGGGAGCTTTCTTT.

This chain connects TRBV14 to TRBJ2-1; D remains ambiguous. In germline, CDR1 is SGHDN, CDR2 FVKESK. This CDR3 is 12 amino acids long. Trimming removed 7 bases from V and 13 bases from J, with 17 bases in between. The DNA of the CDR3 is TGTGCCAGCACCACAAGGGCCGGTATACAGTTCTTC. Its translation is CASTTRAGIQFF. Complete variable domain (other parts from reference TRBV14 and TRBJ2-1): EAGVTQFPSHSVIEKGQTVTLRCDPISGHDNLYWYRRVMGKEIKFLLHFVKESKQDESGMPNNRFLAERTGGTYSTLKVQPAELEDSGVYFCASTTRAGIQFFGPGTRLTVL.

The V gene is TRBV6-5, the J gene TRBJ2-5; no clear D. The length of the CDR3 is 14 residues. CDR1 and CDR2 from the germline V gene are MNHEY and SVGAGI. The V and J ends lost 6 bases and 5 bases respectively, with 16 bases between them. The DNA of the CDR3 is TGTGCCAGCAGCCTTCAGGACCAGGTGGAGACCCAGTACTTC. Its translation is CASSLQDQVETQYF.

This chain joins TRBV27 and TRBJ1-5, with TRBD1 matching 8 bases. J lost 7 bases, V lost 5 bases, and 4 bases had no gene match. The CDR3 loop spans 13 amino acids. The germline V gene has CDR1 MNHEY and CDR2 SMNVEV (reference sequence). This CDR3 is CASSPRTGQPQHF. The CDR3 DNA follows: TGTGCCAGCAGTCCCAGGACAGGGCAGCCCCAGCATTTT.

The chain recombines TRBV15 with TRBJ1-5; D uncertain. The CDR3 length is 12 residues. V dropped 0 bases and J dropped 7 bases, with 4 bases sitting between them. Germline CDR1 LNHNV, CDR2 YYDKDF (reference sequence). The CDR3 region is CATSRDVQPQHF. The CDR3, as DNA: TGTGCCACCAGCAGAGATGTACAGCCCCAGCATTTT.

J is TRBJ1-5 and V is TRBV28; D unclear. Germline V gives CDR1 MDHEN, CDR2 SYDVKM. V was cut by 2 bases and J by 8 bases, with 16 bases left in between. The CDR3 totals 15 residues. The CDR3 loop is CASSLGLGALEPQHF. DNA of the CDR3: TGTGCCAGCAGTTTAGGGTTGGGTGCCCTCGAGCCCCAGCATTTT.

V gene TRBV28 combines with J gene TRBJ1-1; D remains unclear. The germline CDR1 and CDR2 sequences are MDHEN and SYDVKM. V shed 6 bases and J shed 1 base, with 9 bases lying between them. The CDR3 extends over 13 amino acids. The CDR3 DNA reads TGTGCCAGCAGCCAACGGGGGAACACTGAAGCTTTCTTT. Encoded protein: CASSQRGNTEAFF.

The chain is built from TRBV14 and TRBJ1-2; possibly TRBD1 for D (5 bases). Germline V gene lookup returns CDR1 SGHDN and CDR2 FVKESK. The CDR3 consists of 15 residues. Trimming shortened V by 4 bases and J by 0 bases, and 12 bases separated the two germline ends. This CDR3 reads CASSPQALANYGYTF. The CDR3 DNA reads as TGTGCCAGCAGCCCACAGGCTTTAGCTAACTATGGCTACACCTTC.